The 5 T cell receptor beta chains in this list originate from one sample, sequenced in a study of blood T cell repertoires in COVID-19 (dated by TCRdb to 2020 to 2022). The library was made by the immunoSEQ multiplex PCR assay. TCRdb obtained this table from immuneACCESS and retained in-frame rearrangements with V and J assigned. These tables miss some clones; where compared with another copy, unresolved V genes account for less than half of the shortfall, and the remainder is unexplained. For this sample the table gives approximately 200,000 clones, of which roughly 87% were detected only once. The top ten clonotypes cover 2% to 2.5% of the sample. The specimen sequenced was PBMCs or T cells enriched from blood (not recorded which). Source of these receptors: a woman younger than 45 who had recovered from COVID-19.

The chain has TRBV19 and TRBJ1-1; perhaps TRBD1 as D (5 bases). In germline, CDR1 is LNHDA, CDR2 SQIVND (reference sequence). Deletions cut 7 bases from V and 0 bases from J, with 12 bases between. This CDR3 has 14 amino acids. In DNA form, the CDR3 reads TGTGCCAGTAACAAGGCAGGGATGAACACTGAAGCTTTCTTT. Its protein product is CASNKAGMNTEAFF.

This clone is a singleton in its sample. This chain links TRBV7-6 with TRBJ2-3, with TRBD2 matching over 7 bases. CDR1 is SGHVS and CDR2 is FNYEAQ in the germline V gene. CDR3 length equals 14 residues. The trim removed 4 bases at V and 5 bases at J, leaving 6 bases unmatched. CDR3 protein: CASSSGLGVDTQYF. In DNA, the CDR3 is TGTGCCAGCAGCTCCGGACTAGGGGTAGATACGCAGTATTTT.

The J gene is TRBJ2-2, the V gene TRBV3-1 (or the pseudogene TRBV3-2), with 9 bases lining up with TRBD2. V shed 0 bases and J 7 bases; nucleotides not matched to a gene: 9. The CDR3 covers 17 residues. The germline V gene has CDR1 LGHDT and CDR2 YNNKEL (reference sequence). The CDR3 nucleotides are TGTGCCAGCAGCCAAGATATGGGACTAGCCCAAGGCGGGGAGCTGTTTTTT. Its protein is CASSQDMGLAQGGELFF.

This chain uses TRBV20-1 with TRBJ1-2; D not resolved. Trimming removed 5 bases at V and 8 bases at J, with 6 bases between. CDR3 length: 9 residues. Germline assignment: CDR1 DFQATT and CDR2 SNEGSKA (reference sequence). The CDR3 spells CSALQGYTF. CDR3 coding DNA: TGCAGTGCTCTGCAGGGCTACACCTTC.

This clone was detected a few times. One junction end disagrees with the germline gene, perhaps due to a read error. This chain links TRBV19 with TRBJ1-2; a weak D match, TRBD1 (6 bases). CDR1 is LNHDA, CDR2 SQIVND, per germline (reference sequence). The CDR3 contains 16 residues. This CDR3 is CASSIMTQGPNYGYTF. DNA of the CDR3: TGTGCCAGTAGTATAATGACACAGGGCCCTAATTATGGCTACACCTTC. Complete variable domain (other parts from reference TRBV19 and TRBJ1-2): DGGITQSPKYLFRKEGQNVTLSCEQNLNHDAMYWYRQDPGQGLRLIYYSQIVNDFQKGDIAEGYSVSREKKESFPLTVTSAQKNPTAFYLCASSIMTQGPNYGYTFGSGTRLTVV.